This T cell receptor (beta chain) was captured in a study of blood T cell repertoires in COVID-19. Source study methods: Reference gene primer amplification gave nucleated cell count estimates. TCRdb's copy holds only in-frame clones and misses some; the assay was immunoSEQ multiplex PCR. V and J calls and clone size are given by that table; D and trimming were obtained from the DNA. The sample has 290,000 or so clones; more than 85% are singletons. Trimming stripped 5 bases from V and 3 bases from J, with 13 bases between. This CDR3 has 14 residues. Per the germline V gene, CDR1 is SNHLY and CDR2 is FYNNEI. In its sample, this clone was seen once.

Input material: peripheral blood. This TCR was sampled from an older man with acute or convalescent COVID-19. The J gene is TRBJ1-2, the V gene TRBV2; D possibly corresponds to TRBD1 (6 bases). The CDR3 is CASSFSRGDYGYTF. CDR3 nucleotide sequence: TGTGCCAGCAGTTTCAGCAGGGGTGACTATGGCTACACCTTC.